These 28 T cell receptor beta chains came from one sample sequenced in a study of blood T cell repertoires in COVID-19. Profiled with immunoSEQ multiplex PCR; TCRdb holds only in-frame clones, not every one. The sample has under 150,000 clones; roughly 76% are singletons. Sequenced: peripheral blood. The receptors here all came from a woman between 45 and 65 years old with active or convalescent COVID-19.

J is TRBJ2-7 and V is TRBV6-1, with D hard to call. Germline-derived CDR1 and CDR2 are MNHNS and SASEGT. The V end was cut by 0 bases, the J end by 2 bases, with 8 bases between. The CDR3 sequence is 14 residues long. CDR3 region: CASSEAHTAYEQYF. Here the CDR3 DNA reads TGTGCCAGCAGTGAAGCGCACACAGCCTACGAGCAGTACTTC.

The J gene is TRBJ2-3, the V gene TRBV11-3, with D perhaps TRBD2 (6 bases). This CDR3 is 19 amino acids long. The germline V and J ends were trimmed by 2 bases and 0 bases, with 21 bases remaining between them. The germline V gene encodes CDR1 SGHNT and CDR2 YENEEA. The CDR3 reads CASSLTAPRSGKSTDTQYF. The CDR3 DNA is TGTGCCAGCAGCTTAACCGCCCCTCGTAGCGGAAAAAGCACAGATACGCAGTATTTT.

This chain connects TRBV10-3 to TRBJ1-4, with D perhaps matching TRBD1 (5 bases). The length of the CDR3 is 16 residues. Germline V lookup: CDR1 ENHRY, CDR2 SYGVKD. V lost 0 bases and J lost 8, with 16 bases in between. The CDR3 DNA sequence: TGTGCCATCAGTGAGTCTCCCCGTCAGGGAGGAGAAAAACTGTTTTTT. Encoded protein: CAISESPRQGGEKLFF.

V and J are TRBV19 and TRBJ1-1; 9 bases fit TRBD1. V gave up 5 bases and J gave up 0 bases; unmatched junction bases: 7. The germline V gene encodes CDR1 LNHDA and CDR2 SQIVND (reference sequence). This CDR3 spans 16 amino acids. CDR3 DNA sequence: TGTGCCAGTAGTCCGAGGACAGGGGACATGAACACTGAAGCTTTCTTT. Amino acids: CASSPRTGDMNTEAFF.

The chain uses TRBV7-9 and TRBJ1-2, with a possible D match to TRBD1 (5 bases). V dropped 10 bases and J dropped 4 bases, with 10 bases sitting between them. CDR3 length equals 11 residues. The V gene's germline CDR1 is SEHNR and CDR2 FQNEAQ (reference sequence). Here the CDR3 reads CATGGSYGYTF. The CDR3 region has the DNA TGTGCCACCGGGGGTAGCTATGGCTACACCTTC.

The chain uses TRBV29-1 and TRBJ2-4; possibly TRBD2 for D (6 bases). The CDR3 is made up of 12 amino acids. Trimming took 4 bases from V and 7 from J, leaving 11 bases between them. The germline V gene encodes CDR1 SQVTM and CDR2 ANQGSEA. CDR3 amino acids: CSVGSGENIQYF. The CDR3 region has the DNA TGCAGCGTTGGCTCGGGGGAGAACATTCAGTACTTC.

V and J are TRBV6-1 and TRBJ1-5; possibly TRBD1 for D (5 bases). CDR1 is MNHNS, CDR2 SASEGT, per germline. With 4 bases removed from V and 2 bases from J, the gap between germline ends came to 15 bases. The CDR3 spans 16 residues. The CDR3 is CASSAFGTGRNQPQHF. CDR3 bases: TGTGCCAGCAGTGCCTTCGGTACAGGACGCAATCAGCCCCAGCATTTT.

The CDR3 DNA is TGTGCCAGCGGGCGGACAGGGATTGCAACTAATGAAAAACTGTTTTTT. Encoded protein: CASGRTGIATNEKLFF. V and J are TRBV9 and TRBJ1-4; 8 bases line up with TRBD1. CDR3 size: 16 residues. The V and J ends lost 7 bases and 0 bases, in that order; junction bases with no gene match: 8. The germline V gene encodes CDR1 SGDLS and CDR2 YYNGEE.

The chain carries TRBV3-1 (or the pseudogene TRBV3-2) and TRBJ1-2; perhaps TRBD1 as D (5 bases). The CDR3 has 14 residues. Trimming took off 4 bases at V and 8 bases at J, with 17 bases between the two ends. CDR1 is LGHDT, CDR2 YNNKEL, per germline (reference sequence). The CDR3 nucleotides are TGTGCCAGCAGCCCACCTCGACAGTTAGAGGGCTACACCTTC. Translation gives CASSPPRQLEGYTF.

The chain carries TRBV6-5 and TRBJ1-2; TRBD1 might be the D (5 bases). V was cut by 5 bases and J by 4 bases, with 14 bases left in between. From germline, CDR1 is MNHEY and CDR2 SVGAGI. The CDR3 extends over 14 amino acids. This chain's CDR3 is CASSPDSRAYGYTF. The CDR3 DNA sequence: TGTGCCAGCAGTCCAGACAGTCGGGCCTATGGCTACACCTTC.

This rearrangement joins TRBV9 to TRBJ2-1; maybe TRBD1 (7 bases). CDR1 and CDR2 (germline): SGDLS, YYNGEE. V lost 4 bases and J 0 bases, leaving 11 bases between the germline ends. CDR3 length: 15 amino acids. CDR3 nucleotide sequence: TGTGCCAGCAGCCCAGGGGGGATCTCCTACAATGAGCAGTTCTTC. It yields the protein CASSPGGISYNEQFF. Together with reference TRBV9 and TRBJ2-1, the CDR3 gives the full variable domain: DSGVTQTPKHLITATGQRVTLRCSPRSGDLSVYWYQQSLDQGLQFLIQYYNGEERAKGNILERFSAQQFPDLHSELNLSSLELGDSALYFCASSPGGISYNEQFFGPGTRLTVL.

V usage is TRBV28 and J usage is TRBJ1-1, with a tentative D call TRBD1 (6 bases). The CDR3 is 11 residues long. The V end lost 6 bases, the J end lost 7 bases, and 9 bases lay between the germline ends. Germline V gives CDR1 MDHEN, CDR2 SYDVKM. The CDR3 protein is CASRDRDEAFF. For the CDR3, the DNA is TGTGCCAGCAGGGACAGAGATGAAGCTTTCTTT.

There are a few counts of this clone. The rearrangement links TRBV5-4 to TRBJ1-2; D call uncertain. The CDR3 sequence is 16 residues long. Trimming stripped 1 base from V and 5 bases from J, with 18 bases between. Germline lookup yields CDR1 SGHNT and CDR2 YYREEE (reference sequence). Here the CDR3 reads CASSLSSVRTRYGYTF. In DNA, the CDR3 is TGTGCCAGCAGCTTGTCGTCAGTCAGAACGAGGTATGGCTACACCTTC.

The rearrangement joins TRBV30 to TRBJ1-4; no clear D. The ends were cut back, 0 bases at V and 4 bases at J, with 12 bases in the middle. This CDR3 contains 15 residues. CDR1 and CDR2 (germline): GTSNPN, SVGIG (reference sequence). The CDR3 DNA is TGTGCCTGGAGTGTGTCAGCGGCCCTTAATGAAAAACTGTTTTTT. As protein: CAWSVSAALNEKLFF.

CDR3 sequence (DNA): TGTGCCAGCAGCCCCGTGGTTTTAGAGACACTCGCGACAGATACGCAGTATTTT. Protein: CASSPVVLETLATDTQYF. The V and J genes are TRBV28 and TRBJ2-3; D remains ambiguous. Germline assignment: CDR1 MDHEN and CDR2 SYDVKM. This CDR3 has 18 amino acids. V gave up 6 bases and J gave up 3 bases, with 25 bases separating them.

The chain is built from TRBV18 and TRBJ1-1; D possibly corresponds to TRBD1 (5 bases). The CDR3 covers 14 residues. From germline, CDR1 is KGHSH and CDR2 LQKENI. Trimming took 1 base from V and 0 from J, leaving 6 bases between them. The CDR3 DNA sequence: TGTGCCAGCTCACCACGGGGCATGAACACTGAAGCTTTCTTT. Protein product: CASSPRGMNTEAFF.

V usage is TRBV9 and J usage is TRBJ2-1; a possible D gene is TRBD2 (6 bases). Germline V gene sequence: CDR1 SGDLS, CDR2 YYNGEE. This CDR3 has 15 amino acids. V lost 3 bases and J 9 bases, leaving 19 bases between the germline ends. Here the CDR3 reads CASSDGTLTLPEQFF. CDR3 DNA: TGTGCCAGCAGCGACGGGACTCTAACTCTCCCTGAGCAGTTCTTC.

The chain uses TRBV18 and TRBJ2-5, with TRBD2 matching over 9 bases. The J segment lost 3 bases and the V segment lost 3 bases, leaving 8 bases of the junction unmatched. Germline CDR1 and CDR2: KGHSH and LQKENI. There are 16 residues in the CDR3. The chain's CDR3 is CASSPGGGARKETQYF. The CDR3 DNA is TGTGCCAGCTCACCCGGCGGGGGGGCGAGGAAAGAGACCCAGTACTTC.

Here the CDR3 DNA reads TGCAGCGCCCGGGACAGCATCTCCTACGAGCAGTACTTC. It translates to CSARDSISYEQYF. The chain joins TRBV29-1 to TRBJ2-7, with TRBD1 matching over 7 bases. Trimming cost V 7 bases and J 0 bases; bases outside gene matches: 6. Germline assignment: CDR1 SQVTM and CDR2 ANQGSEA. The CDR3 is 13 amino acids.

This clone is a singleton in its sample. The rearrangement links TRBV29-1 to TRBJ1-4; 12 nucleotides agree with TRBD1. The CDR3 runs to 15 residues. V lost 4 bases to trimming and J lost 8 bases; unmatched junction nucleotides: 8. Germline values: CDR1 SQVTM, CDR2 ANQGSEA. CDR3 nucleotides: TGCAGCGTTGCCCCCACCGGGACAGGGGGCGAAAAACTGTTTTTT. Encoded protein: CSVAPTGTGGEKLFF.

This clone was seen a single time. The genes are TRBV7-3 and TRBJ2-1, with D perhaps matching TRBD2 (5 bases). CDR1 and CDR2 from the germline V gene are SGHTA and FQGTGA. This CDR3 has 14 amino acids. Trimming shortened V by 8 bases and J by 6 bases, and 17 bases separated the two germline ends. CDR3: CASGRTPQRNEQFF. The CDR3 nucleotides are TGTGCCAGCGGTCGGACTCCCCAACGCAATGAGCAGTTCTTC.

This sequence joins TRBV18 and TRBJ1-4, with 8 positions matching TRBD1. V was clipped by 4 bases and J by 5 bases; unmatched bases: 12. The CDR3 loop spans 17 amino acids. In germline, CDR1 is KGHSH, CDR2 LQKENI. The CDR3 coding sequence is TGTGCCAGCTCACACGACAGGGGAAGCAAAGGAAATGAAAAACTGTTTTTT. This gives the protein CASSHDRGSKGNEKLFF.

This chain connects TRBV30 to TRBJ1-2; no clear D gene. Germline V gene lookup returns CDR1 GTSNPN and CDR2 SVGIG (reference sequence). The CDR3 has 14 residues. V was trimmed by 0 bases and J by 2 bases, leaving 10 bases between them. CDR3 sequence reads: CAWSVQLQNYGYTF. The CDR3 DNA reads as TGTGCCTGGAGTGTACAGCTCCAAAACTATGGCTACACCTTC.

The genes are TRBV7-2 and TRBJ1-2, with TRBD1 matching over 12 bases. The CDR3 covers 16 residues. Trimming removed 3 bases from V and 7 bases from J; junction bases left unmatched: 9. Germline-derived CDR1 and CDR2 are SGHTA and FQGNSA. In nucleotides, the CDR3 is TGTGCCAGCAGCTTCGGGTGGGGACAGGGGGCTATTGGCTACACCTTC. This encodes CASSFGWGQGAIGYTF.

The chain carries TRBV3-1 (or the pseudogene TRBV3-2) and TRBJ1-1; the match to TRBD1 covers 8 bases. V shed 2 bases, J shed 5 bases, and the junction held 4 bases outside the gene matches. The CDR3 totals 14 residues. Per germline, CDR1 LGHDT and CDR2 YNNKEL (reference sequence). CDR3 in DNA: TGTGCCAGCAGCCAAAGACAGGGGTGGACTGAAGCTTTCTTT. Protein: CASSQRQGWTEAFF.

J is TRBJ2-5 and V is TRBV30, with 8 nucleotides matching TRBD1. The CDR3 loop spans 14 amino acids. Germline V gene lookup returns CDR1 GTSNPN and CDR2 SVGIG (reference sequence). Trimming at V came to 4 bases and at J to 1 base, leaving 5 bases not matched to a gene. Here the CDR3 reads CAWINRGVQETQYF. For the CDR3, the DNA is TGTGCCTGGATAAACAGGGGGGTCCAAGAGACCCAGTACTTC.

This clone has only one observation. The chain employs TRBV5-1 and TRBJ1-1; D perhaps matches TRBD1 (5 bases). The CDR3 contains 15 residues. Trimming removed 2 bases at V and 1 base at J, with 12 bases between. The germline V gene encodes CDR1 SGHRS and CDR2 YFSETQ. The CDR3 is CASSLQVVGNTEAFF. The CDR3 region has the DNA TGCGCCAGCAGCTTACAGGTCGTCGGGAACACTGAAGCTTTCTTT.

This chain uses TRBV1 with TRBJ1-5. TRBV1 is a recognized pseudogene. The CDR3 consists of 17 residues. The CDR3 protein is CTSFPRGKRGGNQPQHF. The CDR3 DNA reads TGCACCAGCTTTCCCCGGGGGAAACGGGGGGGCAATCAGCCCCAGCATTTT.